The TCR beta chain described here comes from a study of beta chain features in type 1 diabetes. General study findings and limits: More deletions and fewer insertions at VDJ junctions were found in patients with type 1 diabetes. Cells carrying high TCR expression could end up over-represented when cDNA is sequenced.

About this clone itself: What it binds is not known.

Germline V gene lookup returns CDR1 MGHDK and CDR2 SYGVNS. V lost 8 bases and J lost 5; bases outside the gene matches: 12. The CDR3 is 15 residues long. The whole isolated RNA underwent reverse transcription, so sequencing captured expressed TCRB transcripts. Clones were sequenced by immunoSEQ multiplex PCR, and TCRdb holds only the in-frame ones, with some missing. The sample consists of 400,000 to 450,000 clones, about 15% of them appearing once. In total, each donor contributed a single heparinised blood draw that averaged approximately 0.12 L. CD4+ cells of the naive, central memory, regulatory and stem cell-like memory types were sorted via CD45RO/CCR7/CD25/CD127/CD95/CD27.

What was sequenced was naive CD4+ T cells from blood. The receptor's source is a man younger than 40 in good health. The chain couples TRBV25-1 to TRBJ2-5; 9 bases fit TRBD1. The CDR3 is CASGLTGGLWETQYF. The CDR3 DNA follows: TGTGCCAGCGGTCTAACAGGGGGCCTTTGGGAGACCCAGTACTTC.